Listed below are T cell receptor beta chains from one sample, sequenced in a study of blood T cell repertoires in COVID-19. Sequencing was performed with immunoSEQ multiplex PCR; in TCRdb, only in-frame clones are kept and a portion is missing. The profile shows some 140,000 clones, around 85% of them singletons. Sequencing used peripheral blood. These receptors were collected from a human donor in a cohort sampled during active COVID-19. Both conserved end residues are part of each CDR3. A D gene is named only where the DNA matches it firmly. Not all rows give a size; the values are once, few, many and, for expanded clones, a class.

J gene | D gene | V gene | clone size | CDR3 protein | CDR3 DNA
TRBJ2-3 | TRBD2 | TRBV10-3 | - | CAISAGGNTDTQYF | TGTGCCATCAGTGCGGGGGGGAACACAGATACGCAGTATTTT
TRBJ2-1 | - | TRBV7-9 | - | CASSPGTRYNEQFF | TGTGCCAGCAGTCCCGGGACACGTTACAATGAGCAGTTCTTC
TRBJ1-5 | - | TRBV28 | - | CATTLGVNQPQHF | TGTGCCACCACGCTAGGGGTTAATCAGCCCCAGCATTTT
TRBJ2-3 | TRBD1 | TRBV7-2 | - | CASSLVGTGGAGDTQYF | TGTGCCAGCAGCTTAGTTGGGACAGGGGGCGCGGGAGATACGCAGTATTTT
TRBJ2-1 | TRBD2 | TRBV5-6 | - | CASRFASGRINEQFF | TGTGCCAGCAGATTCGCTAGCGGGAGAATCAATGAGCAGTTCTTC
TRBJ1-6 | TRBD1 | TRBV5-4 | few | CASAGTVNSPLHF | TGTGCCAGCGCCGGGACAGTAAATTCACCCCTCCACTTT
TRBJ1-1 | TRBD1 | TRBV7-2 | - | CASSLAATGEGTEAFF | TGTGCCAGCAGCTTAGCGGCGACAGGGGAAGGCACTGAAGCTTTCTTT
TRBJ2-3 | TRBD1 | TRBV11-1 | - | CASSPGTGTTDTQYF | TGTGCCAGCAGCCCCGGGACAGGCACTACAGATACGCAGTATTTT
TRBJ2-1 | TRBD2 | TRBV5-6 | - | CASRPLAGGAYNEQFF | TGTGCCAGCAGGCCACTAGCGGGGGGGGCCTACAATGAGCAGTTCTTC
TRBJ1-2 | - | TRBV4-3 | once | CASSHAANYGYTF | TGCGCCAGCAGCCATGCAGCTAACTATGGCTACACCTTC
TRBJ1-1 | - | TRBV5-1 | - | CASSLGGMNTEAFF | TGCGCCAGCAGCTTGGGAGGGATGAACACTGAAGCTTTCTTT
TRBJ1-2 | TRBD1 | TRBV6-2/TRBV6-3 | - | CASSTQIRGLDGYTF | TGTGCCAGCAGTACCCAGATCAGGGGGCTCGATGGCTACACCTTC
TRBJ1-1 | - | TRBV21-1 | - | CASSLHRGLRTEAFF | TGTGCCAGCAGCTTACACAGGGGGCTGAGGACTGAAGCTTTCTTT
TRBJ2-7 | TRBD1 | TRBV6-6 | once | CASTGFVRTGAYEQYF | TGTGCCAGCACCGGTTTTGTTCGGACAGGGGCCTACGAGCAGTACTTC
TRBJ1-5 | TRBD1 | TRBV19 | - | CASGQGVQPQHF | TGTGCCAGCGGACAGGGCGTACAGCCCCAGCATTTT
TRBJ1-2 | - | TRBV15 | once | CATSRDRSGYTF | TGTGCCACCAGCAGAGATAGGAGTGGCTACACCTTC
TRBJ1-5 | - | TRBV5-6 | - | CASSDGTLEPQHF | TGTGCCAGCAGCGACGGGACTCTAGAGCCCCAGCATTTT
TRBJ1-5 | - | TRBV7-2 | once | CASNEFRGRPQHF | TGTGCCAGCAACGAATTCAGGGGCAGACCCCAGCATTTT
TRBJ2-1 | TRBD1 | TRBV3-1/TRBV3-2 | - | CASSPKHDLPGQSSYNEQFF | TGTGCCAGCAGCCCTAAACACGACCTGCCGGGACAGAGCTCCTACAATGAGCAGTTCTTC
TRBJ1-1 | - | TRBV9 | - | CASSVDDRTRNTEAFF | TGTGCCAGCAGCGTAGACGACAGGACACGGAACACTGAAGCTTTCTTT
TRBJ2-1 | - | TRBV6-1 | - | CASSEARSPFF | TGTGCCAGCAGTGAAGCGCGCTCGCCTTTCTTC
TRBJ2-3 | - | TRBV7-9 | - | CASYRGDTQYF | TGTGCCAGCTACCGGGGAGATACGCAGTATTTT
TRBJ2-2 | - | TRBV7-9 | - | CASSRLVGHTGELFF | TGTGCCAGCAGTCGACTAGTGGGACACACCGGGGAGCTGTTTTTT
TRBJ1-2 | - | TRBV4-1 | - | CASSQADKAANYGYTF | TGCGCCAGCAGCCAAGCTGACAAAGCGGCTAACTATGGCTACACCTTC
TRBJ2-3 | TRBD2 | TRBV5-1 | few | CASSLDSGGPTDTQYF | TGCGCCAGCAGCTTGGATTCGGGAGGGCCCACAGATACGCAGTATTTT
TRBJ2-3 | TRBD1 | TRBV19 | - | CASSWTGRDTQYF | TGTGCCAGTAGTTGGACAGGGCGGGATACGCAGTATTTT
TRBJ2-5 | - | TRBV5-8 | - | CASSLGLVQETQYF | TGTGCCAGCAGCTTGGGACTAGTCCAAGAGACCCAGTACTTC
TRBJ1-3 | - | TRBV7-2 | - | CASSLARGNTIYF | TGTGCCAGCAGCTTAGCCCGGGGAAACACCATATATTTT
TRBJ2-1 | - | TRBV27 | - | CASSLDWPSYNEQFF | TGTGCCAGCAGCCTCGACTGGCCCTCCTACAATGAGCAGTTCTTC
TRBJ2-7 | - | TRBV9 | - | CASSASGSGTLEQYF | TGTGCCAGCAGCGCCTCGGGTAGCGGCACACTCGAGCAGTACTTC
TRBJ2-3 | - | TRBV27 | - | CASSPLHSDTQYF | TGTGCCAGCAGTCCACTACACTCAGATACGCAGTATTTT
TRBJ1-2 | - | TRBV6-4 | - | CASSDGSYGYTF | TGTGCCAGCAGTGACGGCAGCTATGGCTACACCTTC
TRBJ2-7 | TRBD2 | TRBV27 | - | CASGMAGGGYEQYF | TGTGCCAGCGGAATGGCGGGGGGGGGCTACGAGCAGTACTTC
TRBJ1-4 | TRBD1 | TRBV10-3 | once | CAMPHCRDRVDEKLFF | TGTGCCATGCCTCACTGCCGGGACAGGGTGGATGAAAAACTGTTTTTT
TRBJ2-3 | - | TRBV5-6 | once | CASSLTGDADTQYF | TGTGCCAGCAGCTTGACGGGAGACGCAGATACGCAGTATTTT
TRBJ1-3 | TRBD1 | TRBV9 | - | CASSKGQGIIGNTIYF | TGTGCCAGCAGCAAAGGACAGGGGATCATTGGAAACACCATATATTTT
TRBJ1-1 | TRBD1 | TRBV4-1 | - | CASSQTGTGVSEAFF | TGCGCCAGCAGCCAAACCGGGACAGGGGTTTCTGAAGCTTTCTTT
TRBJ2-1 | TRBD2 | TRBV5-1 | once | CASSFPSGASGLAYNEQFF | TGCGCCAGCAGCTTCCCAAGCGGTGCTTCGGGACTAGCCTACAATGAGCAGTTCTTC
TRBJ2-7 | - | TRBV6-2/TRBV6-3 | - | CASSLELEYEQYF | TGTGCCAGCAGTTTGGAGTTAGAGTACGAGCAGTACTTC
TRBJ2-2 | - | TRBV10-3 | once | CASRTENTGELFF | TGTGCCAGCCGGACAGAGAACACCGGGGAGCTGTTTTTT
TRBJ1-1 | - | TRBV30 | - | CAWATSGLNTEAFF | TGTGCCTGGGCGACAAGCGGCCTGAACACTGAAGCTTTCTTT
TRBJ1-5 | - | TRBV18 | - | CASSPGDQPQHF | TGTGCCAGCTCACCTGGAGATCAGCCCCAGCATTTT
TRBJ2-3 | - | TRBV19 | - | CASSIFRGDADTQYF | TGTGCCAGTAGTATTTTTCGCGGAGACGCAGATACGCAGTATTTT
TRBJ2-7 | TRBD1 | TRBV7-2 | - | CASSFDRGSYEQYF | TGTGCCAGCAGCTTCGACAGGGGCTCCTACGAGCAGTACTTC
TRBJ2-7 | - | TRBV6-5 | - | CASSPAGANEQYF | TGTGCCAGCAGTCCCGCAGGGGCCAACGAGCAGTACTTC
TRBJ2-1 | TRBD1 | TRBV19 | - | CASSAVTGGAEQFF | TGTGCCAGTAGTGCAGTGACAGGGGGTGCTGAGCAGTTCTTC
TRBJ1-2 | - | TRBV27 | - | CASSLSSGAPYGYTF | TGTGCCAGCAGTTTATCAAGCGGGGCTCCCTATGGCTACACCTTC
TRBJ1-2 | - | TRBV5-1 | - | CASGPGGFNYGYTF | TGCGCCAGCGGCCCGGGGGGGTTTAACTATGGCTACACCTTC
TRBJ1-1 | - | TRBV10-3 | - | CAISTIMNTEAFF | TGTGCCATCAGCACAATAATGAACACTGAAGCTTTCTTT
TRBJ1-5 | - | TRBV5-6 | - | CASSLGQTRLGNQPQHF | TGTGCCAGCAGCTTGGGACAGACCCGGTTGGGCAATCAGCCCCAGCATTTT
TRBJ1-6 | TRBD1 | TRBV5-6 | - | CASSPNTGENNSPLHF | TGTGCCAGCAGCCCAAATACAGGGGAAAATAATTCACCCCTCCACTTT
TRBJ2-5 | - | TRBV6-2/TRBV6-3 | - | CASSRRDRGDQYF | TGTGCCAGCAGCCGGCGCGACCGGGGTGACCAGTACTTC
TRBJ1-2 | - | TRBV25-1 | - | CASSGGGTTGGYTF | TGTGCCAGCAGTGGCGGGGGAACCACCGGTGGCTACACCTTC
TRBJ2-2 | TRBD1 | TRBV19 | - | CASTHRGRNTGELFF | TGTGCCAGTACTCACAGGGGGAGGAACACCGGGGAGCTGTTTTTT
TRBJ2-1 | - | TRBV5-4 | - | CASSSLAENSYNEQFF | TGTGCCAGCAGCTCCTTAGCGGAAAATAGCTACAATGAGCAGTTCTTC
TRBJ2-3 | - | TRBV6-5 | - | CASSYGSSTDTQYF | TGTGCCAGCAGTTACGGCTCTAGCACAGATACGCAGTATTTT
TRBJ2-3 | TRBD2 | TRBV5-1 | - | CASSAGTSATDTQYF | TGCGCCAGCAGCGCCGGGACTAGCGCCACAGATACGCAGTATTTT
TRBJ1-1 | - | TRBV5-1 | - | CASSLGIGGALGQYTEAFF | TGCGCCAGCAGCTTAGGTATTGGGGGGGCGCTCGGTCAGTACACTGAAGCTTTCTTT
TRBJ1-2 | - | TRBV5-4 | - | CASSLSGMNYGYTF | TGTGCCAGCAGCTTGTCCGGTATGAACTATGGCTACACCTTC